This T cell receptor (beta chain) was recovered during a study of blood T cell repertoires in COVID-19 (dated by TCRdb to the early 2020s). For the wider study: Collaborator samples came from the United States, Italy and Spain and covered acute and convalescent phases of COVID-19. The dataset comprised deeply sampled blood TCRbeta repertoires from subjects exposed to, actively infected with, or recovered from COVID-19. Nearly every sample came with metadata listing a de-identified subject ID, COVID-19 status, age in years and sex. The material from the prospective study consisted of cDNA or gDNA derived from T cells, B-cell-depleted T cells, or PBMCs. HLA class I and class II types, where available, came from metadata supplied by the sample provider rather than from assay-based typing. The repertoires were released in a freely available public database intended as a resource for research on the immune response to SARS-CoV-2. The samples were drawn from two sources: the first 160 participants of the ongoing ImmuneRACE study, and fewer than 1,500 subjects contributed by 6 global collaborators. Overall study outcomes, separate from this receptor: Clinical and demographic metadata were provided uncurated, with the amount varying by source and participant.

CDR1 and CDR2 (SGHTA, FQGTGA) derive from the germline V gene. Trimming at the junction amounts to 2 bases on V and 6 bases on J, and the germline ends lie 8 bases apart. Its CDR3 holds 13 amino acids, cysteine through phenylalanine. The only DNA kept is the CDR3, 39 bases in frame from the first base. Another Seattle source contributed samples from volunteer blood donors who had recovered from COVID-19. Whole blood was collected in K2EDTA tubes by collaborating institutions according to the institutions' own protocols. For TCRbeta analysis, collaborator samples were shipped as frozen whole blood, as isolated PBMCs, or as DNA extracted from either sample type. Note on this clone: This clone's antigen is unknown. No base quality information exists; no much larger clone differs at one position.

TCRbeta CDR3 regions were amplified from genomic DNA by means of the immunoSEQ Assay, a bias-controlled multiplex PCR. As for the original processing: The number of nucleated cells in each sample was estimated by amplification of reference gene primers within the assay. Sequence reads were collapsed and filtered to measure the absolute abundance of every unique TCRbeta CDR3 rearrangement. For each sample, productive Simpson clonality was calculated by taking the square root of Simpson's diversity index across productive rearrangements. TCRdb carries this immuneACCESS record with in-frame sequences only. Its versions omit some clonotypes, under half of them owing to an unresolved V gene in the studies checked, with the rest unexplained. V, J and clone size were drawn from that table, and D and trimming were deduced from the DNA. The table for this sample lists some 230,000 clones; around 82% of them were counted only once. In total, the top ten clones hold around 3% of the sample.

Sequenced: peripheral blood. This receptor was taken from a woman in her twenties or thirties who had recovered from COVID-19. The rearranged chain carries TRBV7-3 and TRBJ1-5; the D gene is unclear. The CDR3 is CASSLGGSQPQHF. At the DNA level, the sequence is TGTGCCAGCAGCTTAGGAGGAAGTCAGCCCCAGCATTTT.